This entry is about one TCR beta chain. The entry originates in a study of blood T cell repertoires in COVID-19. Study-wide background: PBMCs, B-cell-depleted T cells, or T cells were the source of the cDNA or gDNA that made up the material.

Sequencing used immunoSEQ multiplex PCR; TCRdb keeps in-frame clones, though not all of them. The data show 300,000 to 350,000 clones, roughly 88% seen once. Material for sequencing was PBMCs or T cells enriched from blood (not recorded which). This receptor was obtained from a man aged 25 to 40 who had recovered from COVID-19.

The CDR3: CAISAGAGELFF. CDR3 in DNA: TGTGCCATCAGTGCGGGAGCCGGGGAGCTGTTTTTT. The chain has TRBV10-3 and TRBJ2-2; a weak D match, TRBD2 (6 bases). Trimming took off 4 bases at V and 6 bases at J, with 6 bases between the two ends. From germline, CDR1 is ENHRY and CDR2 SYGVKD. This CDR3 has 12 amino acids.